The T cell receptor (beta chain) described here comes from a study of cytomegalovirus exposure and HLA in healthy donors. General study points: The study designated over 150 TCR beta chains cytomegalovirus-associated. According to reports, the classifier identified cytomegalovirus status with high specificity and sensitivity.

V shed 5 bases, J shed 6 bases, and the junction held 12 bases outside the gene matches. This CDR3 region has 15 residues. Germline assignment: CDR1 SGHTA and CDR2 FQGTGA. The table came from immunoSEQ multiplex PCR; TCRdb's copy has only in-frame clones and leaves some out. The sample has fewer than 120,000 clones, approximately 90% seen once; the top ten hold under 2%. The donors were part of the validation cohort of 120 subjects. That cohort was separate from the first cohort, which comprised roughly 670 subjects. Turning to this clone: As yet, its antigen is unknown.

Material: PBMCs. This chain joins TRBV7-3 and TRBJ2-7; 8 bases map to TRBD2. This TCR came from a woman between 18 and 29 years old in good health and CMV-seronegative. The CDR3 loop is CASSVSGSSLSEQYF. In nucleotides, the CDR3 is TGTGCCAGCAGCGTCAGCGGGAGCTCTTTAAGCGAGCAGTACTTC. Complete variable domain (other parts from reference TRBV7-3 and TRBJ2-7): GAGVSQTPSNKVTEKGKYVELRCDPISGHTALYWYRQSLGQGPEFLIYFQGTGAADDSGLPNDRFFAVRPEGSVSTLKIQRTERGDSAVYLCASSVSGSSLSEQYFGPGTRLTVT.